Given below is one T cell receptor beta chain in context. Generated by immunoSEQ multiplex PCR, the TCRdb table keeps only in-frame clones and is missing some. This repertoire shows 72,000 or so clones, 90% to 95% found once; its top ten account for 2.5%. The sample originates from a study of T cell changes during pregnancy in multiple sclerosis. The material sequenced was peripheral blood, taken in the second trimester of pregnancy. The TCR originated in a female donor with multiple sclerosis, enrolled in a pregnancy study.

CDR3 loop: CASSLGQEETYQETQYF. CDR3 nucleotide sequence: TGTGCCAGCAGCTTGGGCCAGGAAGAAACGTACCAAGAGACCCAGTACTTC. The chain combines TRBV5-4 with TRBJ2-5; D gene ambiguous. V was clipped by 0 bases and J by 0 bases, with 15 bases between them. Germline V gene data show CDR1 as SGHNT and CDR2 as YYREEE (reference sequence). The length of the CDR3 is 17 residues.